This T cell receptor beta chain derives from a study of CD8 T cells in Susac syndrome. It was negative isolation that provided the CD8+ and CD4+ T cells, whereas TEMRA cells were enriched by FACS. RNA totalling about 0.45 to 1 ug underwent reverse transcription with random hexamers. TCRdb fed the immunoSEQ multiplex PCR reads into MiXCR, producing one record per CDR3 protein. The data contain approximately 160,000 distinct CDR3 sequences, about 91% of them singletons. This clonotype was counted once. This TCR derives from a human donor in good health. Sequenced sample: CD4+ T cells from PBMCs.

CDR3 sequence: CASSPRGGMNTEAFF. CDR3 bases: TGTGCCAGTAGCCCGAGGGGCGGAATGAACACTGAAGCTTTCTTT. The rearrangement joins TRBV19 to TRBJ1-1; TRBD1 is a possible D gene (5 bases). The CDR3 length is 15 residues. Germline values: CDR1 LNHDA, CDR2 SQIVND (reference sequence). Trimming cost V 6 bases and J 0 bases, with 14 bases left between them.